One and the same sample provided the 12 T cell receptor beta chains below, sequenced in a study of lymphopenia after photon versus proton radiotherapy. The data were produced by immunoSEQ multiplex PCR, yet TCRdb's version contains in-frame clones alone and is incomplete. This table holds 20,000 to 30,000 clones, approximately 89% found once. This specimen was peripheral blood, taken from a patient treated with photon-based radiotherapy. Every receptor here comes from a man aged 25-40 years with gastric cancer.

The chain has TRBV9 and TRBJ2-1; 9 nucleotides match TRBD2. In germline, CDR1 is SGDLS, CDR2 YYNGEE. CDR3 length: 15 amino acids. The J segment lost 4 bases and the V segment lost 0 bases, leaving 2 bases of the junction unmatched. The CDR3 sequence: CASSVDSGSYNEQFF. As DNA, the CDR3 is TGTGCCAGCAGCGTAGATAGCGGGAGTTACAATGAGCAGTTCTTC.

This rearrangement joins TRBV18 to TRBJ2-7; D is undetermined. The germline gives CDR1 KGHSH, CDR2 LQKENI. This CDR3 spans 14 amino acids. Trimming removed 6 bases at V and 4 bases at J, with 16 bases between. CDR3 in amino acids: CASSLGPRPYEQYF. Written as DNA, the CDR3 is TGTGCCAGCTCTCTCGGGCCCCGGCCTTACGAGCAGTACTTC.

This clone was detected a few times. The chain couples TRBV28 to TRBJ1-5, with D unclear. Germline values: CDR1 MDHEN, CDR2 SYDVKM. Trimming cost V 3 bases and J 6 bases, with 15 bases left between them. The CDR3 loop spans 15 amino acids. CDR3 nucleotides: TGTGCCAGCAGTTTGCAGGCAGGTAACAGTCAGCCCCAGCATTTT. Protein sequence: CASSLQAGNSQPQHF.

This sequence joins TRBV6-5 and TRBJ2-7; a weak D match, TRBD1 (6 bases). Trimming removed 2 bases from V and 3 bases from J, with 14 bases in between. The CDR3 is made up of 15 amino acids. Germline assignment: CDR1 MNHEY and CDR2 SVGAGI. CDR3 protein: CASSYKGQLIYEQYF. The CDR3 nucleotides are TGTGCCAGCAGTTACAAAGGACAGCTCATCTACGAGCAGTACTTC.

This rearrangement joins TRBV2 to TRBJ2-2; TRBD1 matches at 8 bases. Germline-derived CDR1 and CDR2 are SNHLY and FYNNEI. With 5 bases clipped from V and 6 bases from J, the junction kept 5 bases outside the gene matches. The CDR3 runs to 14 residues. CDR3 DNA: TGTGCCAGCAGTTCCTGGACAGGGCCCGGGGAGCTGTTTTTT. Its translation is CASSSWTGPGELFF.

This chain connects TRBV28 to TRBJ1-4, with D perhaps matching TRBD1 (6 bases). Germline CDR1 and CDR2: MDHEN and SYDVKM. The length of the CDR3 is 18 residues. The germline V and J ends were trimmed by 7 bases and 0 bases, with 21 bases remaining between them. CDR3 region: CASTGQTANYATNEKLFF. In DNA form, the CDR3 reads TGTGCCAGCACAGGACAGACCGCAAATTATGCAACTAATGAAAAACTGTTTTTT.

This chain connects TRBV7-3 to TRBJ2-2; no reliable D call. Germline CDR1 SGHTA, CDR2 FQGTGA. Trimming took 2 bases from V and 0 from J, leaving 10 bases between them. This CDR3 is 16 amino acids long. CDR3: CASSLFASPNTGELFF. The CDR3, as DNA: TGTGCCAGCAGCTTATTCGCCAGCCCGAACACCGGGGAGCTGTTTTTT.

This clone was seen a handful of times. V is TRBV5-8 and J is TRBJ1-5, with D perhaps TRBD1 (5 bases). Looked up from germline, CDR1 is SGHTS and CDR2 is YDEGEE. The CDR3 spans 16 residues. Trimming removed 0 bases at V and 9 bases at J, with 19 bases between. The CDR3 loop reads CASSLETAGGVWPQHF. CDR3 coding DNA: TGTGCCAGCAGCTTGGAGACAGCCGGAGGGGTTTGGCCCCAGCATTTT.

The chain joins TRBV4-2 to TRBJ2-4, with 11 bases that match TRBD2. Losses at the gene ends were 4 bases for V and 1 base for J; bases not matched to a gene: 12. This CDR3 spans 19 amino acids. Germline CDR1 reads LGHNA; CDR2 reads YNFKEQ. CDR3 DNA: TGTGCCAGCAGCCCCCTGGGGCTAGCGGGAGGCGGGGCCAAAAACATTCAGTACTTC. Translating gives CASSPLGLAGGGAKNIQYF.

DNA for the CDR3: TGTGCCAGCAGCTCTGACAGACGTACGAAGCAGTACTTC. Its translation is CASSSDRRTKQYF. The chain carries TRBV7-7 and TRBJ2-7, with D perhaps matching TRBD1 (5 bases). CDR1 is SSHAT, CDR2 FNYEAQ, per germline (reference sequence). The CDR3 runs to 13 residues. V was shortened by 4 bases and J by 8 bases, with 15 bases between the two germline ends.

The V call is TRBV11-3, the J call TRBJ2-7, with 8 bases identical to TRBD1. Looked up from germline, CDR1 is SGHNT and CDR2 is YENEEA. V trimming: 5 bases; J trimming: 2 bases; junction bases outside the gene matches: 8. There are 15 residues in the CDR3. The CDR3 region is CASSPETGAAYEQYF. The DNA for the CDR3 is TGTGCCAGCAGCCCCGAGACAGGGGCAGCCTACGAGCAGTACTTC.

The rearrangement uses TRBV5-1 and TRBJ2-2; D not certain. Trimming left V 0 bases short and J 6 bases short, with 12 bases between. Germline V CDR1 and CDR2: SGHRS, YFSETQ. The CDR3 runs 15 residues. The CDR3 DNA is TGCGCCAGCAGCTTGGCGTCATCCGGATCCGGGGAGCTGTTTTTT. Its protein is CASSLASSGSGELFF. Filled out from reference TRBV5-1 and TRBJ2-2, the complete variable domain reads KAGVTQTPRYLIKTRGQQVTLSCSPISGHRSVSWYQQTPGQGLQFLFEYFSETQRNKGNFPGRFSGRQFSNSRSEMNVSTLELGDSALYLCASSLASSGSGELFFGEGSRLTVL.